Listed below are T cell receptor beta chains from one sample, sequenced in a study of blood T cells in healthy people across ages. TCRdb itself ran the 5' RACE reads through MiXCR, one entry per CDR3 protein. The profile covers over 700,000 distinct CDR3 sequences, with more than 20% appearing a single time and more than 8% taken by the ten largest. The same specimen was also included in a second study, on T cells of mothers and their children.

Source material: blood. The receptors come from a boy younger than 18 in good health. CDR3s include the opening cysteine and the closing phenylalanine or tryptophan. A D gene is named only where the DNA matches it firmly. A row's size may be missing; if present it is once, few, many or a size class.

j_call clone_size v_call d_call cdr3_aa cdr3_nt
TRBJ2-5 few TRBV7-9 . CASSHLLGTQETQYF TGTGCCAGCAGCCACCTACTAGGAACTCAAGAGACCCAGTACTTC
TRBJ2-1 . TRBV5-1 . CASSFEGPGEQFF TGCGCCAGCAGCTTCGAAGGGCCGGGTGAGCAGTTCTTC
TRBJ1-2 . TRBV7-2 . CASSPSHYGYTF TGTGCCAGCAGCCCATCGCACTATGGCTACACCTTC
TRBJ2-1 few TRBV9 TRBD2 CASSVGLRLAGGPEQFF TGTGCCAGCAGCGTAGGTTTGAGGTTAGCGGGAGGGCCTGAGCAGTTCTTC
TRBJ2-1 few TRBV11-3 TRBD2 CASSPRTSGGPNEQFF TGTGCCAGCAGCCCCAGGACTAGCGGGGGACCGAATGAGCAGTTCTTC
TRBJ1-2 few TRBV29-1 . CSVGYLGRSNYGYTF TGCAGCGTTGGATATTTGGGTCGGAGCAACTATGGCTACACCTTC
TRBJ2-1 few TRBV20-1 TRBD2 CSATLAGERQRRFF TGCAGTGCAACCCTAGCGGGAGAACGACAAAGGAGGTTCTTC
TRBJ1-2 . TRBV28 . CASTPPGADYGYTF TGTGCCAGCACCCCGCCGGGGGCTGACTATGGCTACACCTTC
TRBJ2-2 few TRBV7-2 . CASSSNAGELFF TGTGCCAGCAGCTCCAATGCCGGGGAGCTGTTTTTT
TRBJ2-3 . TRBV10-2 TRBD2 CASSEMGGRGIGTDTQYF TGCGCCAGCAGTGAGATGGGCGGGAGAGGAATAGGAACAGATACGCAGTATTTT
TRBJ1-2 few TRBV6-5 TRBD1 CASSYSGTDLYGYTF TGTGCCAGCAGTTACTCAGGGACAGACCTCTATGGCTACACCTTC